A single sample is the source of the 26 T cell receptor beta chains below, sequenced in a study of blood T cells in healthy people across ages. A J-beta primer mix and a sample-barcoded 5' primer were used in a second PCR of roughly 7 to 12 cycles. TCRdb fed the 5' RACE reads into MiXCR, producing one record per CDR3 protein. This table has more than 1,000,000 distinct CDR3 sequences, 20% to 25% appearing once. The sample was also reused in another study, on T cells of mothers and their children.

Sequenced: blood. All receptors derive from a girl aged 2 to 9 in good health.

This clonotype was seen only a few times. The CDR3 DNA sequence: TGTGCCAGCAGTCCGGTGGGGAAAGAGGGCTACACCTTC. Its protein is CASSPVGKEGYTF. The chain links TRBV25-1 to TRBJ1-2; the D is unclear. The germline V gene encodes CDR1 MGHDK and CDR2 SYGVNS. CDR3 size: 13 residues. Trimming shortened V by 5 bases and J by 8 bases, and 15 bases separated the two germline ends.

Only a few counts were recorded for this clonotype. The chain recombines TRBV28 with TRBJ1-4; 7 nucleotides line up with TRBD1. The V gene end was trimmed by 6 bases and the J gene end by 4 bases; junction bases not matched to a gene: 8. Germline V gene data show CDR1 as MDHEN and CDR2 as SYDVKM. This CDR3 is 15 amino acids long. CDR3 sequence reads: CASRPGQAHNEKLFF. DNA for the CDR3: TGTGCCAGCAGACCCGGACAGGCTCATAATGAAAAACTGTTTTTT.

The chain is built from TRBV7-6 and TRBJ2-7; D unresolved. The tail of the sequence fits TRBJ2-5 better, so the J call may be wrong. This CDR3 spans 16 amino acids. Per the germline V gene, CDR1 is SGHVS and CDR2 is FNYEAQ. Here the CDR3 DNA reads TGTGCCAGCACCTCCTTATCCCACAGCTCCCAAGAGACCCAGTACTTC. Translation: CASTSLSHSSQETQYF.

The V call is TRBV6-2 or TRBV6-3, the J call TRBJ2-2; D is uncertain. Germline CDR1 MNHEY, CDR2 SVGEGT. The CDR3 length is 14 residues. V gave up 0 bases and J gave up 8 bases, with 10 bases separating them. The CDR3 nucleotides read TGTGCCAGCAGTTACTCGCGGACCACGGGGGAGCTGTTTTTT. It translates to CASSYSRTTGELFF.

The chain's CDR3 is CASSLSRDVRGETQYF. DNA of the CDR3: TGTGCCAGCAGCTTATCCCGGGACGTGAGGGGAGAGACCCAGTACTTC. The chain has TRBV7-9 and TRBJ2-5; perhaps D is TRBD1 or TRBD2 (5 bases each). This CDR3 comprises 16 residues. In germline, CDR1 is SEHNR, CDR2 FQNEAQ (reference sequence). Trimming removed 2 bases at V and 4 bases at J, with 17 bases between.

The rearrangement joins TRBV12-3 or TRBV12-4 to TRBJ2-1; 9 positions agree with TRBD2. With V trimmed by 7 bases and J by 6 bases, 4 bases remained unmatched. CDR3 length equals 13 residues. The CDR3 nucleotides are TGTGCCAGCATTAGCGGGAGAGGCAATGAGCAGTTCTTC. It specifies CASISGRGNEQFF.

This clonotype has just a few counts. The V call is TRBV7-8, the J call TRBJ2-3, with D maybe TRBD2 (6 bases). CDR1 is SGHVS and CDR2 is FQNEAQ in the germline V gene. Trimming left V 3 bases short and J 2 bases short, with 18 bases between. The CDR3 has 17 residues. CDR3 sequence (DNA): TGTGCCAGCAGCTTGGACAAAGCGGGCCGACTCACAGATACGCAGTATTTT. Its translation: CASSLDKAGRLTDTQYF.

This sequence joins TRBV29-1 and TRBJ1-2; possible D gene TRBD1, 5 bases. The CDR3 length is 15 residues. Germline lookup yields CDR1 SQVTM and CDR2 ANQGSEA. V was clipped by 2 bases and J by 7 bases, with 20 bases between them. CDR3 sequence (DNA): TGCAGCGTTGAACCCCGATTTCCAGGGAATGCTGGCTACACCTTC. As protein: CSVEPRFPGNAGYTF.

The CDR3 spells CASSAQGRVNEKLFF. In nucleotides, the CDR3 is TGTGCCAGCAGCGCACAGGGGCGGGTTAATGAAAAACTGTTTTTT. The chain uses TRBV7-3 and TRBJ1-4; TRBD1 agrees at 7 bases. CDR1 and CDR2 from the germline V gene are SGHTA and FQGTGA. The CDR3 sequence is 15 residues long. J gave up 4 bases and V 5 bases, and 7 bases lay outside the gene matches.

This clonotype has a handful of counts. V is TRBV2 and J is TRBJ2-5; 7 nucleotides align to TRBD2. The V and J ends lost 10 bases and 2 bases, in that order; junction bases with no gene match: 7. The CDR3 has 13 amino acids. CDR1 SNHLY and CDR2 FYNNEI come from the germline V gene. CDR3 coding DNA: TGTGCCACCAAGCGGGGCCCGCAAGAGACCCAGTACTTC. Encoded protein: CATKRGPQETQYF.

The CDR3 sequence is CASLTGPLYNEQFF. CDR3 in DNA: TGTGCCAGTCTTACAGGGCCCCTTTACAATGAGCAGTTCTTC. The rearrangement links TRBV12-3 or TRBV12-4 to TRBJ2-1; possibly TRBD1 for D (6 bases). The CDR3 covers 14 residues. V lost 9 bases to trimming and J lost 4 bases, with 16 bases between them.

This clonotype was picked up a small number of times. The CDR3 nucleotides read TGTGCCAGCAGTTTACTTCCTCTAAATGAGCAGTTCTTC. This codes for CASSLLPLNEQFF. The chain is built from TRBV12-3 or TRBV12-4 and TRBJ2-1; D call uncertain. The CDR3 is 13 residues long. V dropped 2 bases and J dropped 7 bases, with 9 bases sitting between them.

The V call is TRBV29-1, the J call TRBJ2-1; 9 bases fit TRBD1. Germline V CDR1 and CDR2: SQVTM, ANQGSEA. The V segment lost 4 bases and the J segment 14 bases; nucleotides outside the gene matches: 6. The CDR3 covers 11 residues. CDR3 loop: CSVGGRDREFF. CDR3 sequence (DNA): TGCAGCGTTGGGGGCCGGGACAGGGAGTTCTTC.

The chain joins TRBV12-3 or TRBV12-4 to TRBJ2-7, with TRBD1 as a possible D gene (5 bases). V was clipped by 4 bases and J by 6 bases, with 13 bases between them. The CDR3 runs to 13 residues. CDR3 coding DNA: TGTGCCAGCAGTTCGAACGACAGACCCGAGCAGTACTTC. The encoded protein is CASSSNDRPEQYF.

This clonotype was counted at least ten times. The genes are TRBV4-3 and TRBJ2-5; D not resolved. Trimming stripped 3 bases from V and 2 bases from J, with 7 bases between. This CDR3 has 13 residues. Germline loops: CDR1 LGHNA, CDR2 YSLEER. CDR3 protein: CASSHGVQETQYF. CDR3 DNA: TGCGCCAGCAGCCATGGAGTTCAAGAGACCCAGTACTTC.

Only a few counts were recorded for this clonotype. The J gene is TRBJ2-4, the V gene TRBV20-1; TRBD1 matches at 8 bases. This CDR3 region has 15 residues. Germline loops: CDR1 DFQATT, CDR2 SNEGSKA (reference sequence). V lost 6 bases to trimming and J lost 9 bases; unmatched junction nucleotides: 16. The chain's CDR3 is CSASGQGRMVGIQYF. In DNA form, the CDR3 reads TGCAGTGCATCCGGACAGGGACGGATGGTGGGCATTCAGTACTTC.

The CDR3 reads CASSGGMGGSYPYEQYF. DNA of the CDR3: TGTGCCAGCAGTGGGGGTATGGGCGGGAGCTATCCCTACGAGCAGTACTTC. V usage is TRBV2 and J usage is TRBJ2-7; the match to TRBD2 covers 7 bases. The CDR3 is 17 residues long. The germline V gene encodes CDR1 SNHLY and CDR2 FYNNEI. V lost 4 bases and J lost 2; bases outside the gene matches: 14.

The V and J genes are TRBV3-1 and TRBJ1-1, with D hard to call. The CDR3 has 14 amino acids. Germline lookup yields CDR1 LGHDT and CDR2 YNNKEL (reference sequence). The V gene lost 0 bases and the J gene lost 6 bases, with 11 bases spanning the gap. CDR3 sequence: CASSQDDRRPEAFF. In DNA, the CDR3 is TGTGCCAGCAGCCAAGACGACCGGAGGCCTGAAGCTTTCTTT.

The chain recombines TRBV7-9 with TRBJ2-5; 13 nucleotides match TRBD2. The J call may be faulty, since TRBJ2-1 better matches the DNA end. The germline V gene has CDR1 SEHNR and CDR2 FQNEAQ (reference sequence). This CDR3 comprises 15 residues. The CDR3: CASSSLAGGPDEQFF. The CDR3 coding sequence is TGTGCCAGCAGCTCACTAGCGGGGGGGCCGGATGAGCAGTTCTTC.

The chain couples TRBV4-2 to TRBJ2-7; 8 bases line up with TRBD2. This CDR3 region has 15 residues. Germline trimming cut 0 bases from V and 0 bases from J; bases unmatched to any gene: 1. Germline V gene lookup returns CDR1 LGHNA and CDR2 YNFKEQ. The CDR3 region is CASSQESGSSYEQYF. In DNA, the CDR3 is TGTGCCAGCAGCCAAGAGAGCGGGAGCTCCTACGAGCAGTACTTC.

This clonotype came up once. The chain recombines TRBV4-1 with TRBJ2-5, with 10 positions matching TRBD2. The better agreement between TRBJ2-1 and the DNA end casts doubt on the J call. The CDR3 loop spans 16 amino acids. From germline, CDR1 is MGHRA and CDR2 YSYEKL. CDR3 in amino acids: CASSFQRTSGNNEQFF. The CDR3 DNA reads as TGCGCCAGCAGCTTCCAGCGGACTAGCGGTAACAATGAGCAGTTCTTC.

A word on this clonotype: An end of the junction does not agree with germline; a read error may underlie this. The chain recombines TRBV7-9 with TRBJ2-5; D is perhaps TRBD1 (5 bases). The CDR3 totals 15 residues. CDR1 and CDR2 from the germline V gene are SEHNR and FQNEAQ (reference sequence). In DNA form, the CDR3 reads TGTTCCAGCAGCCCAGGGCCTAGTGATCAAGAGACCCAGTACTTC. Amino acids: CSSSPGPSDQETQYF. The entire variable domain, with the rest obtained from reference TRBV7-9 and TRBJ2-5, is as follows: DTGVSQNPRHKITKRGQNVTFRCDPISEHNRLYWYRQTLGQGPEFLTYFQNEAQLEKSRLLSDRFSAERPKGSFSTLEIQRTEQGDSAMYLCSSSPGPSDQETQYFGPGTRLLVL.

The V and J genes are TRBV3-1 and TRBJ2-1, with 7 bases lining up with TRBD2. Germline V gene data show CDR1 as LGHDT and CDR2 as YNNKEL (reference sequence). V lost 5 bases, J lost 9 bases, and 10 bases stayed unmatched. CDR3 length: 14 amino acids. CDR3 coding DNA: TGTGCCAGCAGCTCTCGCCCATCGGGGGGTGAGCAGTTCTTC. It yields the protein CASSSRPSGGEQFF.

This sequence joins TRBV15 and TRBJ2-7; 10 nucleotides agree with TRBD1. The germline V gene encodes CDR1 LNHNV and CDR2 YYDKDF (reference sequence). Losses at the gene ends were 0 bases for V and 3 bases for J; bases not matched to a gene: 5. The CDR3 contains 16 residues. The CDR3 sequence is CATSRDLGQGDYEQYF. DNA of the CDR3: TGTGCCACCAGCAGAGATCTAGGACAGGGGGACTACGAGCAGTACTTC.

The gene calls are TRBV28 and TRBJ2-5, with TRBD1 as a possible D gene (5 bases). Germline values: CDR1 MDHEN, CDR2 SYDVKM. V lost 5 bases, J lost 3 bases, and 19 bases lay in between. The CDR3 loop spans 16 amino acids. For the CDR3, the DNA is TGTGCCAGCAGTGGTTTAACAGGTTACGAGGAAGAGACCCAGTACTTC. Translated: CASSGLTGYEEETQYF.

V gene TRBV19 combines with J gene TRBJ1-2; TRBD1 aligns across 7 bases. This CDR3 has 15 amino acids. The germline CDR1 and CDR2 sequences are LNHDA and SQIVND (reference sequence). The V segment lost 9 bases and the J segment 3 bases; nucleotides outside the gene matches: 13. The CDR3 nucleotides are TGTGCCAGCTTACCGGAACCGGGACAGCACTATGGCTACACCTTC. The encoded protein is CASLPEPGQHYGYTF. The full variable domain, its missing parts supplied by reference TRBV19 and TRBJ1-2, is DGGITQSPKYLFRKEGQNVTLSCEQNLNHDAMYWYRQDPGQGLRLIYYSQIVNDFQKGDIAEGYSVSREKKESFPLTVTSAQKNPTAFYLCASLPEPGQHYGYTFGSGTRLTVV.